A single TCR beta chain is shown here with its context. Its antigen is not identified. The data stem from a study of T cell responses to AZD1222 COVID-19 vaccine. Study-wide points: Clonal diversity may have been underestimated, and the donors were mostly white British, with more females than males. When two AZD1222 doses had been given, Spike-specific TCR breadth and depth rose.

Germline V lookup: CDR1 MNHGY, CDR2 SVAAGI. CDR3 size: 19 residues. V dropped 8 bases and J dropped 8; count of bases not matched to a gene: 26. Data came from immunoSEQ multiplex PCR; TCRdb stores just in-frame clones and leaves some out. The sample includes some 150,000 clones, 80% to 90% of them seen just once. Specimen: peripheral blood, collected on day 0 of AZD1222 vaccination. The J gene is TRBJ2-1, the V gene TRBV6-9, with 8 bases identical to TRBD2. The TCR comes from an adult in good health. The CDR3 coding sequence is TGTGCCAGCCTCTGGTTGGGGGCTGGCGGGAGCGGGGGACAATATGAGCAGTTCTTC. Encoded protein: CASLWLGAGGSGGQYEQFF.